This T cell receptor beta chain is drawn from a study of blood T cell repertoires in COVID-19. In the study overall: Specimens from acute and convalescent COVID-19 originated in the United States, Italy and Spain. In each case, the material was cDNA or gDNA derived from T cells, B-cell-depleted T cells, or PBMCs.

V shed 5 bases and J shed 4 bases, with 14 bases lying between them. Per germline, CDR1 MGHDK and CDR2 SYGVNS. This CDR3 is built from 15 residues. Per the original data handling: Reference gene primer amplification in the assay estimated nucleated cell counts. Profiled with immunoSEQ multiplex PCR; TCRdb holds only in-frame clones, not every one. The DNA was the basis for D and trimming; V, J and clone size are from that table. The sample includes fewer than 350,000 clones, 88% seen only once; the top ten take approximately 8.8%. The clonotype was recovered from a man aged 18 to 30 with active or convalescent COVID-19. Sequencing was done on a sample of peripheral blood. The chain joins TRBV25-1 to TRBJ2-2, with D possibly matching TRBD1 (6 bases). The CDR3 DNA sequence: TGTGCCAGCAGTTCCTCCGGGACACCCACCGGGGAGCTGTTTTTT. It encodes CASSSSGTPTGELFF. Full variable domain (outside the CDR3, taken from reference TRBV25-1 and TRBJ2-2): EADIYQTPRYLVIGTGKKITLECSQTMGHDKMYWYQQDPGMELHLIHYSYGVNSTEKGDLSSESTVSRIRTEHFPLTLESARPSHTSQYLCASSSSGTPTGELFFGEGSRLTVL.